The rows below give T cell receptor beta chains drawn from one sample of a study of Graves' ophthalmopathy and Graves' hyperthyroidism. TCRdb re-called the multiplex PCR reads with MiXCR, one entry per CDR3 protein. The repertoire holds over a million distinct CDR3 sequences, with about 36% as singletons. Input material: peripheral blood or thyroid tissue (not recorded which). The receptors stem from an adult man with Graves' hyperthyroidism. CDR3s include the opening cysteine and the closing phenylalanine or tryptophan. Each record gives: J gene, D gene, V gene, clone size, CDR3 DNA, CDR3 protein. A D gene is named only where the DNA matches it firmly. Clone size is given for some rows only: seen once, a few or many times, or a class if the clone is expanded.

TRBJ2-5	.	TRBV10-3	many	TGTGCCATCAGTGACAGGCATTTTTCGGAAGAGACCCAGTACTTC	CAISDRHFSEETQYF
TRBJ1-4	.	TRBV12-3/TRBV12-4	.	TGTGCCAGCAGTTTATCAGCGGGACAAGATAATGAAAAACTGTTTTTT	CASSLSAGQDNEKLFF
TRBJ1-2	TRBD1	TRBV10-3	few	TGTGCCAGCAGAGCTGGGACAGGGGCAAACTATGGCTACACCTTC	CASRAGTGANYGYTF
TRBJ2-7	TRBD2	TRBV24-1	.	TGTGCCACCCGGGGGGGTAACTCCTACGAGCAGTACTTC	CATRGGNSYEQYF
TRBJ2-7	.	TRBV29-1	few	TGCAACGTTGGGGGCATTAAGACCTACGAGCAGTACTTC	CNVGGIKTYEQYF
TRBJ2-5	.	TRBV7-6	.	TGTGCCAGCAGCTTATCTACGGTGGGAGGTCAGCCCCAGTACTTC	CASSLSTVGGQPQYF
TRBJ2-7	.	TRBV7-9	.	TGTGCCAGCAGCTCTGGGGCAGCAAGGATTGACGAGCAGTACTTC	CASSSGAARIDEQYF
TRBJ2-7	.	TRBV6-5	once	TGTGCCAGCTTCAGGGGTGCTTACGAGCAGTACTTC	CASFRGAYEQYF
TRBJ1-2	.	TRBV15	.	TGTGCCACCAGCAGAGGGGAGGACGCTGGCTATGGCTACACCTTC	CATSRGEDAGYGYTF
TRBJ1-5	TRBD1	TRBV9	.	TGTGCCAACCGCCCGGGGACAGCCCGCAATCAGCCCCAGCATTTT	CANRPGTARNQPQHF
TRBJ2-7	TRBD2	TRBV20-1	.	TGCAGTGCTAGCCTAGCGGGAGCCTCCCCCGAGCAGTACTTC	CSASLAGASPEQYF
TRBJ2-7	TRBD1	TRBV11-2	.	TGTGCCAGCAGCGAGCGCGCCCCAGGGGGCTCCTACGAGCAGTACTTC	CASSERAPGGSYEQYF
TRBJ2-7	.	TRBV7-9	many	TGTGCCAGCAGCCCCACAGAAAACGAGCAGTACTTC	CASSPTENEQYF
TRBJ1-1	TRBD1	TRBV28	.	TGTGCCAGCAGTTTTTCGGGACAGGGCGCGTTAATGAACACTGAAGCTTTCTTT	CASSFSGQGALMNTEAFF
TRBJ1-6	.	TRBV25-1	.	TGTGCCAGTACTCGATATTCACCCCTCCACTTT	CASTRYSPLHF
TRBJ2-2	.	TRBV7-3	.	TGTGCCAGCAGCTTAATGATTTCCGGGGAGCTGTTTTTT	CASSLMISGELFF
TRBJ1-1	TRBD1	TRBV12-3/TRBV12-4	many	TGTGCCAGCAGTTTAACGGGACAGTTAAACACTGAAGCTTTCTTT	CASSLTGQLNTEAFF
TRBJ2-7	TRBD1	TRBV24-1	many	TGTGCCACCAGTGATTCGGACAGGGCGCGCGAGCAGTACTTC	CATSDSDRAREQYF
TRBJ2-2	.	TRBV7-9	.	TGTGCCAGCAGCTCAAGCGAGAACACCGGGGAGCTGTTTTTT	CASSSSENTGELFF
TRBJ2-5	TRBD1	TRBV15	.	TGTGCCACCAGCGACAGACAGGGTGAGGTCCAGTACTTC	CATSDRQGEVQYF
TRBJ1-2	.	TRBV10-3	.	TGTGCCATCAGCCCTAGGGGGGGGGAAGGCTACACCTTC	CAISPRGGEGYTF
TRBJ1-4	.	TRBV7-9	few	TGTGCCAGCAGCTTATACTTACCGACTTATGAAAAACTGTTTTTT	CASSLYLPTYEKLFF
TRBJ1-6	.	TRBV7-9	few	TGTGCCAGCAGCCCCAGGGTTCTCACCTATAATTCACCCCTCCACTTT	CASSPRVLTYNSPLHF
TRBJ1-4	.	TRBV5-1	.	TGCGCCAGCAGCTTGGAGCGGGGGGCGAGTGGAGAAAAACTGTTTTTT	CASSLERGASGEKLFF
TRBJ1-2	.	TRBV27	few	TGTGCCAGCCGTACACCTATACAGGGCCGGTATGGCTACACCTTC	CASRTPIQGRYGYTF
TRBJ2-5	TRBD1	TRBV9	many	TGTGCCAGCAGCGCGGGACAGGTTGTAGAGACCCAGTACTTC	CASSAGQVVETQYF
TRBJ2-7	.	TRBV7-2	many	TGTGCCAGCTCTCTCGTTCGGGGGTCCTACGAGCAGTACTTC	CASSLVRGSYEQYF
TRBJ1-5	.	TRBV10-3	many	TGTGCCAGCAGTCCCCTGGAGAATCAGCCCCAGCATTTT	CASSPLENQPQHF
TRBJ2-7	.	TRBV5-1	.	TGCGCCAGCAGCCGGGACGGCTGCGAGCAGTACTTC	CASSRDGCEQYF
TRBJ2-7	.	TRBV29-1	.	TGCAGCACGTTAGGCAGCTCCTACGAGCAGTACTTC	CSTLGSSYEQYF
TRBJ2-5	.	TRBV12-3/TRBV12-4	few	TGTGCCAGCAGTTTCCTTCGCGGTAGGCATCAAGAGACCCAGTACTTC	CASSFLRGRHQETQYF
TRBJ2-7	.	TRBV7-9	.	TGTGCCAGCAGCTTAGCAGGGGCCGGGGCCCAGCAGTACTTC	CASSLAGAGAQQYF
TRBJ1-2	.	TRBV7-2	.	TGTGCCAGCAGTGAAGCCACCGGGACTGCCTATGGCTACACCTTC	CASSEATGTAYGYTF
TRBJ1-2	.	TRBV5-5	.	TGTGCCAGCAGCTTGGCCGGCTACACCTTC	CASSLAGYTF
TRBJ2-2	.	TRBV5-1	.	TGCGCCAGCAGAACGGGACACAAAGTAGACACCGGGGAGCTGTTTTTT	CASRTGHKVDTGELFF
TRBJ2-7	TRBD1	TRBV7-9	many	TGTGCCAGCAGTGTCGGACAGGGAGGAACCTACGAGCAGTACTTC	CASSVGQGGTYEQYF
TRBJ2-2	.	TRBV5-4	.	TGTGCCAGCAGCTTTCTGTCGGCCGGGGAGCTGTTTTTT	CASSFLSAGELFF
TRBJ1-6	TRBD1	TRBV6-1	.	TGTGCCAGCAGTGAAGAGGGACAGGGATTTGGTTCACCCCTCCACTTT	CASSEEGQGFGSPLHF
TRBJ1-3	.	TRBV20-1	many	TGCAGTGCAGGAAGCTCTGGAAACACCATATATTTT	CSAGSSGNTIYF
TRBJ1-1	.	TRBV28	many	TGTGCCAGCAGACCTCCAGGGGAATTGGCTTTCTTT	CASRPPGELAFF
TRBJ1-1	.	TRBV12-3/TRBV12-4	.	TGTGCCAGCAGTACGGACACGGTTGGAGCTTTCTTT	CASSTDTVGAFF
TRBJ2-5	.	TRBV2	many	TGTGCCAGCACAAACGGGGTGTACCAAGAGACCCAGTACTTC	CASTNGVYQETQYF
TRBJ2-7	.	TRBV7-8	.	TGTGCCAGCAGCTTAAGGACAGGGATAGGACTAGCCTACGAGCAGTACTTC	CASSLRTGIGLAYEQYF
TRBJ2-5	TRBD1	TRBV20-1	.	TGCAGTGCCCCACAGGGGAGTCGGGAGACCCAGTACTTC	CSAPQGSRETQYF
TRBJ1-1	TRBD1	TRBV29-1	.	TGCAGCGTGGCCGGGACAGGGGGCGGGAACACTGAAGCTTTCTTT	CSVAGTGGGNTEAFF
TRBJ2-7	TRBD1	TRBV2	.	TGCGCCAGCAGACCCGGACAGGGTCCCCCCTACGAGCAGTACTTC	CASRPGQGPPYEQYF
TRBJ2-7	TRBD2	TRBV5-1	few	TGCGCCAGCAGCGAGCAGGGACTAGCGGCCTCAACACCTTACGAGCAGTACTTC	CASSEQGLAASTPYEQYF
TRBJ1-4	.	TRBV2	many	TGTGCCAGCAGTGGGAGTACCGGGCGGTTTAATGAAAAACTGTTTTTT	CASSGSTGRFNEKLFF
TRBJ2-5	.	TRBV7-9	.	TGTGCCAGCAGCCAAGATATCCAGACCCGAGAGACCCAGTACTTC	CASSQDIQTRETQYF
TRBJ2-2	TRBD1	TRBV9	.	TGTGCCAGCAGCCAGGACAGGGGGCATCGCACCGGGGAGCTGTTTTTT	CASSQDRGHRTGELFF
TRBJ1-2	.	TRBV4-3	.	TGCGCCAGCAGCCAAGATGGTCGGGGGGCGCAACCCTATGGCTACACCTTC	CASSQDGRGAQPYGYTF
TRBJ1-5	.	TRBV7-8	.	TGTGCCAGCAGCTTATTTTCCAGGGTAAAGAAGCAGCCCCAGCATTTT	CASSLFSRVKKQPQHF
TRBJ2-7	.	TRBV7-3	.	TGCGCCAGCAGCCAAGTGGAAGCGGCAACCTACGAGCAGTACTTC	CASSQVEAATYEQYF